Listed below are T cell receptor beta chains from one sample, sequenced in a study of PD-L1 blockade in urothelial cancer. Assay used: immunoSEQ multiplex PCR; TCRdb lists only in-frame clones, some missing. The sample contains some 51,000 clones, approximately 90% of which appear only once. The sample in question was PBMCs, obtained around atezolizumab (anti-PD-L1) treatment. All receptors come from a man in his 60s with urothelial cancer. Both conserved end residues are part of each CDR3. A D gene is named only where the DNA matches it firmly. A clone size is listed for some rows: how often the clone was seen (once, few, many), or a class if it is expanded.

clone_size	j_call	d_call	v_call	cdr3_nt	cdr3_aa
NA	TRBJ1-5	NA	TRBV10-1	TGCGCCAGCAGTGAGACGGTCAATCAGCCCCAGCATTTT	CASSETVNQPQHF
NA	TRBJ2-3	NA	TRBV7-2	TGTGCCAGCAGCTCCATTATGAGCGGAAATACGCAGTATTTT	CASSSIMSGNTQYF
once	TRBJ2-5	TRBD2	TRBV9	TGTGCCAGCAGCGTATTAGCGGGGGGGCGAGAGACCCAGTACTTC	CASSVLAGGRETQYF
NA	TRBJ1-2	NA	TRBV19	TGTGCCAGTAGCGTACAGGTCTACTATGGCTACACCTTC	CASSVQVYYGYTF
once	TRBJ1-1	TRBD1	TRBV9	TGTGCCAGCAGCGGACAGGGGAGGTCTGAAGCTTTCTTT	CASSGQGRSEAFF
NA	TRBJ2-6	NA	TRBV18	TGTGCCAGCTCAACTACCCTAATGGGTCCTGGGGCCAACGTCCTGACTTTC	CASSTTLMGPGANVLTF
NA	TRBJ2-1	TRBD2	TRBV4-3	TGCGCCAGCAGCCAACCCGGGGGGACGAATGAGCAGTTCTTC	CASSQPGGTNEQFF
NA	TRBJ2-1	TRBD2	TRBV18	TGTGCCAGCTCAGAGAGGACTAGCGCCTCCTACAATGAGCAGTTCTTC	CASSERTSASYNEQFF
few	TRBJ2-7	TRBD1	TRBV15	TGTGCCACCAGCAGAGAAGACAGGGACGAGCAGTACTTC	CATSREDRDEQYF
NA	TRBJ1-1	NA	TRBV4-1	TGCGCCAGCAGCCAAGGAATCCAACAGTTGGCTTTCTTT	CASSQGIQQLAFF
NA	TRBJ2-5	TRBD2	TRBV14	TGTGCCAGCAGCCAGTTAGCGGGAGAGGGAGAGACCCAGTACTTC	CASSQLAGEGETQYF
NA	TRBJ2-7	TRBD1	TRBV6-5	TGTGCCAGCACCATGGATTTCAGGGGGTCCTACGAGCAGTACTTC	CASTMDFRGSYEQYF
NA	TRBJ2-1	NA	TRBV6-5	TGTGCCAGCAGCCTCCGTAGGGGGACCTACAATGAGCAGTTCTTC	CASSLRRGTYNEQFF
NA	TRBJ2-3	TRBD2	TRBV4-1	TGCGCCAGCAGCCATCCCGGGAGGGCAGATACGCAGTATTTT	CASSHPGRADTQYF
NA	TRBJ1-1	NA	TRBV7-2	TGTGCCAGCAGCTTAGAAGGGGTGGGTACTGAAGCTTTCTTT	CASSLEGVGTEAFF
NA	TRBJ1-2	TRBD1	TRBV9	TGTGCCAGCAGCGTCGGGACAGGGGCCTATGGCTACACCTTC	CASSVGTGAYGYTF
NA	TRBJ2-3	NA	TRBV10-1	TGCGCCAGCAGTGAATCAGGGGGGAGCACAGATACGCAGTATTTT	CASSESGGSTDTQYF
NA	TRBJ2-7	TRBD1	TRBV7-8	TGTGCCAGCAGCTCACGCCGGGACAGGGTGGGGGAGCAGTACTTC	CASSSRRDRVGEQYF
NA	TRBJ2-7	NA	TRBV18	TGTGCCAGCTCACCGCGGGCGACTACTGGGGAGCAGTACTTC	CASSPRATTGEQYF